A single TCR beta chain is shown here with its context. Antigen: not known. The isolated RNA, all of it, was reverse transcribed, so expressed TCRB transcripts were what got sequenced. Regulatory, naive and central memory T cell samples averaged approximately 3.4 million reads. Data came from immunoSEQ multiplex PCR; TCRdb stores just in-frame clones and leaves some out. This sample has 550,000 to 850,000 clones, with around 15% found just once. The data are from a study of beta chain features in type 1 diabetes. Germline V gene sequence: CDR1 SGHVS, CDR2 FNYEAQ. This CDR3 comprises 18 residues. V gave up 3 bases and J gave up 4 bases; unmatched junction bases: 13. The study's findings and limits: Sampled from patients, naive, central memory and Treg TCRB repertoires appeared more similar than those sampled from healthy donors. A potential influence of HLA type upon TCRB rearrangement remained unresolved herein. All four CD4+ subsets from Type 1 diabetes patients carried moderately but significantly shorter TCRB CDR3s.

The rearrangement uses TRBV7-6 and TRBJ1-3, with 9 bases lining up with TRBD1. Input material: naive CD4+ T cells from blood. This clonotype was sampled from a man between 18 and 29 years old with type 1 diabetes. CDR3 DNA: TGTGCCAGCAGCTTCGGGACAGGGACCATCGCACTGGGAAACACCATATATTTT. Translating it yields CASSFGTGTIALGNTIYF.